These 8 T cell receptor beta chains came from one sample sequenced in a study of HIV-infected children after antiretroviral therapy interruption. A 3' RACE protocol on RNA, with unique molecular identifiers, produced the TCR library. TCRdb processed the 3' RACE reads anew with MiXCR; each CDR3 protein has one entry. This table has about 83,000 distinct CDR3 sequences, about 6.9% appearing once. Treatment noted: PENTA 11 planned treatment interruption arm or continuous ART arm. Sample: CD45RA+ CD4+ T cells from PBMCs, pooled from several time points, taken from a donor given antiretroviral therapy, either interrupted or continuous. Regarding subset: naive CD4+ CD45RA+ CD45RO- T cells. These TCRs come from a pool of human donors with HIV.

V gene TRBV10-3 combines with J gene TRBJ2-7, with D possibly TRBD2 on 6 matching bases. Germline V gives CDR1 ENHRY, CDR2 SYGVKD. There are 15 residues in the CDR3. The ends were cut back, 10 bases at V and 2 bases at J, with 21 bases in the middle. The CDR3: CATGAAGGPTYEQYF. The CDR3 DNA reads as TGTGCCACCGGGGCTGCAGGAGGGCCTACCTACGAGCAGTACTTC.

Many counts were recorded for this clonotype. The chain links TRBV10-1 to TRBJ2-1, with D perhaps matching TRBD1 or TRBD2 (5 bases each). CDR3 length equals 16 residues. Germline V lookup: CDR1 WNHNN, CDR2 SYGVQD (reference sequence). With 10 bases removed from V and 5 bases from J, the gap between germline ends came to 24 bases. The CDR3: CATSGFGRDRNNEQFF. The DNA of the CDR3 is TGCGCCACCAGCGGATTTGGCCGGGACCGCAACAATGAGCAGTTCTTC.

This clonotype came up many times. The genes are TRBV12-3 or TRBV12-4 and TRBJ1-4; maybe TRBD1 (5 bases). Trimming took off 2 bases at V and 7 bases at J, with 14 bases between the two ends. CDR3 length equals 15 residues. The CDR3 is CASSLFIAGREKLFF. In DNA, the CDR3 is TGTGCCAGCAGTTTATTTATAGCAGGGCGTGAAAAACTGTTTTTT.

This clonotype showed up just a few times. The chain recombines TRBV5-1 with TRBJ1-2, with a tentative D call TRBD1 (6 bases). The CDR3 extends over 17 amino acids. Germline CDR1 reads SGHRS; CDR2 reads YFSETQ. Trimming shortened V by 0 bases and J by 2 bases, and 17 bases separated the two germline ends. CDR3 residues: CASSLAQGGRGNYGYTF. The CDR3 DNA reads TGCGCCAGCAGCTTGGCCCAAGGGGGAAGGGGAAACTATGGCTACACCTTC.

This clonotype was seen more than once but under ten times. This rearrangement joins TRBV2 to TRBJ2-1; D uncertain. From germline, CDR1 is SNHLY and CDR2 FYNNEI. This CDR3 is 14 amino acids long. The V end was cut by 0 bases, the J end by 5 bases, with 8 bases between. In DNA form, the CDR3 reads TGTGCCAGCAGTGAAGCGTACTACAACAATGAGCAGTTCTTC. Translated: CASSEAYYNNEQFF.

This clonotype was detected ten times or more. The CDR3 coding sequence is TGTGCCAGCAGTTCCGGGACAGGGTACAGTTGGGAATATGGCTACACCTTC. Translated: CASSSGTGYSWEYGYTF. V is TRBV28 and J is TRBJ1-2, with TRBD1 matching over 9 bases. From germline, CDR1 is MDHEN and CDR2 SYDVKM. This CDR3 region has 17 residues. Losses at the gene ends were 4 bases for V and 5 bases for J; bases not matched to a gene: 14.

This clonotype was picked up a small number of times. The CDR3 sequence is CASSAGLVGETQYF. DNA of the CDR3: TGTGCCAGCAGCGCCGGACTAGTAGGAGAGACCCAGTACTTC. The V gene is TRBV7-2, the J gene TRBJ2-5, with 7 positions matching TRBD2. The CDR3 runs 14 residues. Germline-derived CDR1 and CDR2 are SGHTA and FQGNSA. V lost 5 bases to trimming and J lost 4 bases; unmatched junction nucleotides: 7.

This clonotype was seen repeatedly, ten times or more. This chain joins TRBV6-2 or TRBV6-3 and TRBJ2-2; TRBD1 might be the D (7 bases). V was trimmed by 8 bases and J by 2 bases, leaving 12 bases between them. This CDR3 is 14 amino acids long. Germline lookup yields CDR1 MNHEY and CDR2 SVGEGT. In nucleotides, the CDR3 is TGTGCCAGCGCCAGGGGGGTCAACACCGGGGAGCTGTTTTTT. This sequence encodes CASARGVNTGELFF.